These T cell receptor beta chains were read from a single sample in a study of blood T cell repertoires in COVID-19. Profiled with immunoSEQ multiplex PCR; TCRdb holds only in-frame clones, not every one. The sample lists 70,000 to 100,000 clones, 88% occurring once. The sample was peripheral blood. These receptors originate from a woman older than 75 with active COVID-19. CDR3s leave out the opening cysteine and the closing phenylalanine or tryptophan. A row's size may be missing; if present it is once, few, many or a size class.

cdr3_aa j_call v_call clone_size
ASNRQGGEKLF TRBJ1-4 TRBV27 -
ASSKDRGINQPQH TRBJ1-5 TRBV7-2 -
ASSSGIGNTEAF TRBJ1-1 TRBV7-9 -
ASSQDLGPFKGGGFLSNQPQH TRBJ1-5 TRBV3-1/TRBV3-2 -
ASSLGAGTSGRREQY TRBJ2-7 TRBV5-1 -
ASSYAGQGASGELF TRBJ2-2 TRBV2 -
ASSAQGQTNYGYT TRBJ1-2 TRBV7-2 -
ASSVRDSEQF TRBJ2-1 TRBV11-2 -
ASSLTGRLFYNEQF TRBJ2-1 TRBV7-3 -
ASSLVASTGELF TRBJ2-2 TRBV11-2 -
SVDRGGHEQY TRBJ2-7 TRBV29-1 -
ATSDSGASGRFSYNEQF TRBJ2-1 TRBV24-1 -
ASRLAGVGEQY TRBJ2-7 TRBV2 -
AISPSDSSSYNEQF TRBJ2-1 TRBV10-3 -
ASSLEWTGFEGGYT TRBJ1-2 TRBV11-2 -
ASSLSGRGGNEQF TRBJ2-1 TRBV7-9 -
ASSLISGTSGNEQF TRBJ2-1 TRBV28 -
ASSLTYSTDTQY TRBJ2-3 TRBV27 -
ASSQGQYSYNEQF TRBJ2-1 TRBV3-1/TRBV3-2 once
ASSFGLARDTQY TRBJ2-3 TRBV5-5 -
ASQAPYGYT TRBJ1-2 TRBV6-6 -
ASSQALVGGVHQPQH TRBJ1-5 TRBV4-1 -
ASSPRTSGISPDTQY TRBJ2-3 TRBV14 few
ASSQDAGSVEQY TRBJ2-7 TRBV4-2 -
ASSLIPGVVTGELF TRBJ2-2 TRBV7-3 -
ASSYYHRTGHNEQF TRBJ2-1 TRBV6-2/TRBV6-3 -
ASSGSSGSYEQY TRBJ2-7 TRBV11-2 few
ASSPMEGAYTEAF TRBJ1-1 TRBV6-4 -
ASSPYGRGYNEQF TRBJ2-1 TRBV11-2 few
ASRADSGTYPPYEQY TRBJ2-7 TRBV19 -
ASRMGLAGAGELF TRBJ2-2 TRBV2 -
ASSLDQPQH TRBJ1-5 TRBV28 -
ASSRLDGFRDTQY TRBJ2-3 TRBV12-5 -
ASSQSTGGQGWYEQF TRBJ2-1 TRBV23-1 -
ASSLSAGHTDTQY TRBJ2-3 TRBV5-4 -
ASSQGTSEQETQY TRBJ2-5 TRBV11-2 -
ATSDPNRGYGYT TRBJ1-2 TRBV24-1 -
ASSAVGQGAYEY TRBJ2-7 TRBV7-2 -
ASAAAYEQY TRBJ2-7 TRBV6-5 -
SAGSSGETQY TRBJ2-5 TRBV29-1 -
ASSLRKGLAGAREQY TRBJ2-7 TRBV14 -
ASSADLGSVQF TRBJ2-1 TRBV27 -
ASSLEGLAGVFDEQF TRBJ2-1 TRBV5-4 -
ASSRRGGATEAF TRBJ1-1 TRBV3-1/TRBV3-2 -
ASSRPGQGTQPQH TRBJ1-5 TRBV28 few
ASRTGAILAPEETQY TRBJ2-5 TRBV19 -
ASSGLAGGSYNEQF TRBJ2-1 TRBV6-2/TRBV6-3 -
ASSQPPGGVRILLGSYEQY TRBJ2-7 TRBV23-1 -
ASGTGTGSHEQY TRBJ2-7 TRBV5-1 -
ASSYNREREGNTQY TRBJ2-3 TRBV5-8 once
ASSYRRGQGGGYPYNEQF TRBJ2-1 TRBV6-2/TRBV6-3 -
ASSLDGRGLDEQF TRBJ2-1 TRBV7-2 -